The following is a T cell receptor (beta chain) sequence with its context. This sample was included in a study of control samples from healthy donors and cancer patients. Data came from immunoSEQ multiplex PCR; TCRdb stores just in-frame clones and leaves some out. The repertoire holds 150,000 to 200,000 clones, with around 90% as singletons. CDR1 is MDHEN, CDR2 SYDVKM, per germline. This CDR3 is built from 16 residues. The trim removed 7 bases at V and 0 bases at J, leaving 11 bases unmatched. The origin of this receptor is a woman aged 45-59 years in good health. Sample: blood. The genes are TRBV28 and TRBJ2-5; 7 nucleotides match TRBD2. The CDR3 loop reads CASTERRGWNQETQYF. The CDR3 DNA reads TGTGCCAGCACCGAACGGCGGGGGTGGAACCAAGAGACCCAGTACTTC.